This T cell receptor beta chain comes out of a study of blood T cells in healthy people across ages. This clonotype was recorded many times. Its antigen is not known. Study-wide findings and caveats: Among T cells, TCR beta diversity per million cells dropped roughly linearly as age rose. Across samples, TCR beta diversity tracked strongly with naive T cell percentage.

The second PCR ran about 6 to 12 cycles with a sample-barcoded 5' primer and J-beta primers. TCRdb re-called the 5' RACE reads with MiXCR, one entry per CDR3 protein. The repertoire holds over 950,000 distinct CDR3 sequences, with 30% to 40% as singletons. This receptor was taken from a man younger than 35 in good health. Sample: blood.

CDR3 region: CASSPQVERGTSYNEQFF. Here the CDR3 DNA reads TGTGCCAGCAGCCCACAAGTCGAGCGGGGGACCTCCTACAATGAGCAGTTCTTC. The V gene is TRBV4-2, the J gene TRBJ2-1; 8 nucleotides line up with TRBD2. CDR3 length: 18 amino acids. V gave up 4 bases and J gave up 0 bases; unmatched junction bases: 11. The germline V gene encodes CDR1 LGHNA and CDR2 YNFKEQ.